This T cell receptor beta chain appears in the sequencing data of a study of tumor-infiltrating lymphocytes in primary liver carcinoma. Across the study: Tumors measured 4.2 to 10 cm and were stage T1-T3 N0M0.

Relative to its sample, this clonotype is medium-sized. What it binds is not known. A constant-region primer primed TCR beta cDNA synthesis from about 0.55 ug of total RNA. ARM-PCR, slightly modified, supplied the TCR beta libraries through three nested multiplex PCR rounds. The opening two PCR rounds, approximately 10 cycles each, paired TRBV1-TRBV30 forward primers with a C-beta reverse primer. TCRdb passed the multiplex PCR reads through MiXCR, listing each CDR3 protein once. The sample includes approximately 73,000 distinct CDR3 sequences, 60% to 75% of them seen just once. Unsorted bulk tissue, about 17-34 mg of it, served as the source for co-extraction of RNA and DNA. Sampling of every tumor involved five separate regions. These included the tumor centre. Germline CDR1 reads SGHDN; CDR2 reads FVKESK. CDR3 length: 12 residues. Trimming pared 0 bases from V and 6 bases from J, leaving 5 bases between.

Study-level findings and limits: Only about 8-25% of top clones spanned all five tumor regions. Lower overlap was observed for tumor-adjacent and tumor-blood pairs relative to tumor region pairs.

Input material: liver tumor tissue from sampling region 4. Subset indicated: tumor region T4, right-lateral pole. V and J are TRBV14 and TRBJ1-1; D is undetermined. The TCR sequence derives from a middle-aged man with primary liver carcinoma and hepatitis B virus infection. CDR3 amino acids: CASSQDRAEAFF. In DNA, the CDR3 is TGTGCCAGCAGCCAAGACCGGGCTGAAGCTTTCTTT. The full variable domain, its missing parts supplied by reference TRBV14 and TRBJ1-1, is EAGVTQFPSHSVIEKGQTVTLRCDPISGHDNLYWYRRVMGKEIKFLLHFVKESKQDESGMPNNRFLAERTGGTYSTLKVQPAELEDSGVYFCASSQDRAEAFFGQGTRLTVV.